What follows are 30 T cell receptor beta chains derived from one specimen sequenced in a study of cytomegalovirus exposure and HLA in healthy donors. PCR amplification relied on 60 Vbeta primers (plus 13 Jbeta primers). TCRdb's copy holds only in-frame clones and misses some; the assay was immunoSEQ multiplex PCR. This table holds about 170,000 clones, over 70% found once. Sequencing was carried out using PBMCs. These receptors were obtained from a woman aged 45 to 65 in good health and CMV-seropositive.

This clone occurred a few times. This rearrangement joins TRBV9 to TRBJ1-2; 8 nucleotides agree with TRBD1. Trimming cost V 4 bases and J 4 bases; bases outside gene matches: 6. Germline V CDR1 and CDR2: SGDLS, YYNGEE. The CDR3 contains 14 residues. This chain's CDR3 is CASSPRTGTYGYTF. Written as DNA, the CDR3 is TGTGCCAGCAGCCCCCGGACAGGGACCTATGGCTACACCTTC. The complete variable domain, with remaining parts taken from reference TRBV9 and TRBJ1-2, reads DSGVTQTPKHLITATGQRVTLRCSPRSGDLSVYWYQQSLDQGLQFLIQYYNGEERAKGNILERFSAQQFPDLHSELNLSSLELGDSALYFCASSPRTGTYGYTFGSGTRLTVV.

The chain has TRBV5-6 and TRBJ2-7; possibly TRBD1 for D (6 bases). This CDR3 region has 15 residues. The germline V and J ends were trimmed by 4 bases and 4 bases, with 18 bases remaining between them. Germline CDR1 is SGHDT and CDR2 is YYEEEE. The CDR3 spells CASSRTGTLTYEQYF. In DNA, the CDR3 is TGTGCCAGCAGCCGAACCGGGACACTTACGTACGAGCAGTACTTC.

This clone was counted a few times. The chain links TRBV2 to TRBJ2-3, with a weak D call TRBD2 (5 bases). Germline V lookup: CDR1 SNHLY, CDR2 FYNNEI. The CDR3 extends over 12 amino acids. Deletions cut 6 bases from V and 3 bases from J, with 7 bases between. CDR3 nucleotide sequence: TGTGCCAGCAGCCGGACTACAGATACGCAGTATTTT. Translated, it gives CASSRTTDTQYF. Combining the CDR3 with reference TRBV2 and TRBJ2-3 gives the whole variable domain EPEVTQTPSHQVTQMGQEVILRCVPISNHLYFYWYRQILGQKVEFLVSFYNNEISEKSEIFDDQFSVERPDGSNFTLKIRSTKLEDSAMYFCASSRTTDTQYFGPGTRLTVL.

The chain combines TRBV19 with TRBJ1-5; tentatively, D is TRBD1 (5 bases). This CDR3 spans 17 amino acids. V lost 7 bases and J 0 bases, leaving 19 bases between the germline ends. CDR1 is LNHDA, CDR2 SQIVND, per germline (reference sequence). CDR3 sequence (DNA): TGTGCCAGTAAGGGGAGGGCCCCACTATATAGCAATCAGCCCCAGCATTTT. Translating gives CASKGRAPLYSNQPQHF. The variable domain in full, completed from reference TRBV19 and TRBJ1-5, reads DGGITQSPKYLFRKEGQNVTLSCEQNLNHDAMYWYRQDPGQGLRLIYYSQIVNDFQKGDIAEGYSVSREKKESFPLTVTSAQKNPTAFYLCASKGRAPLYSNQPQHFGDGTRLSIL.

V is TRBV7-3 and J is TRBJ1-3, with D unresolved. The CDR3 extends over 16 amino acids. With 2 bases removed from V and 0 bases from J, the gap between germline ends came to 11 bases. Germline V CDR1 and CDR2: SGHTA, FQGTGA. The DNA of the CDR3 is TGTGCCAGCAGCTTAGTGCACGGGAGCTCTGGAAACACCATATATTTT. This codes for CASSLVHGSSGNTIYF.

The chain is built from TRBV29-1 and TRBJ2-2; 10 bases match TRBD1. The V segment lost 6 bases and the J segment 6 bases; nucleotides outside the gene matches: 4. This CDR3 has 13 residues. The germline CDR1 and CDR2 sequences are SQVTM and ANQGSEA. The CDR3 reads CSVGQGGAGELFF. As DNA, the CDR3 is TGCAGCGTCGGACAGGGGGGTGCCGGGGAGCTGTTTTTT.

In DNA, the CDR3 is TGTGCCAGTAGTGTGGCTTACTATAGCAATCAGCCCCAGCATTTT. Translated, it gives CASSVAYYSNQPQHF. The chain carries TRBV19 and TRBJ1-5; no definite D call. V was shortened by 5 bases and J by 0 bases, with 11 bases between the two germline ends. The CDR3 has 15 amino acids. The germline V gene has CDR1 LNHDA and CDR2 SQIVND (reference sequence).

This clone turned up a few times. CDR3 region: CAISESGQARDNYGYTF. In nucleotides, the CDR3 is TGTGCCATCAGTGAGTCGGGCCAGGCGAGGGATAACTATGGCTACACCTTC. V and J are TRBV10-3 and TRBJ1-2; D is unclear. Germline loops: CDR1 ENHRY, CDR2 SYGVKD. The CDR3 runs 17 residues. The germline V and J ends were trimmed by 0 bases and 1 base, with 15 bases remaining between them.

In nucleotides, the CDR3 is TGCGCCAGCAGCCAAGAACGGGTTAACTATGGCTACACCTTC. Translated: CASSQERVNYGYTF. The gene calls are TRBV4-3 and TRBJ1-2; D remains ambiguous. The V end was cut by 0 bases, the J end by 1 base, with 6 bases between. This CDR3 contains 14 residues. Per the germline V gene, CDR1 is LGHNA and CDR2 is YSLEER.

In its sample, this clone was seen once. The chain has TRBV7-3 and TRBJ2-5, with 7 bases identical to TRBD2. The CDR3 has 15 residues. V lost 0 bases to trimming and J lost 4 bases; unmatched junction nucleotides: 5. Germline assignment: CDR1 SGHTA and CDR2 FQGTGA. The CDR3 nucleotides are TGTGCCAGCAGCTTAACTGGGGGGGTTGGAGAGACCCAGTACTTC. It translates to CASSLTGGVGETQYF.

The V and J genes are TRBV5-6 and TRBJ2-5; 7 bases match TRBD1. The V gene end was trimmed by 4 bases and the J gene end by 2 bases; junction bases not matched to a gene: 8. This CDR3 contains 15 residues. Germline values: CDR1 SGHDT, CDR2 YYEEEE. CDR3 DNA: TGTGCCAGCAGCCCTGTAAGACAGGGACAAGAGACCCAGTACTTC. It encodes CASSPVRQGQETQYF.

The chain couples TRBV11-2 to TRBJ2-1, with 8 bases lining up with TRBD2. Germline CDR1 and CDR2: SGHAT and FQNNGV. The CDR3 is 14 amino acids. Trimming removed 5 bases from V and 4 bases from J; junction bases left unmatched: 4. CDR3 protein: CASSQRLAYNEQFF. The CDR3, as DNA: TGTGCCAGCAGCCAACGACTAGCGTACAATGAGCAGTTCTTC.

Concerning this clone: Other DNA sequences in this specimen translate into the identical CDR3. The chain recombines TRBV18 with TRBJ2-7; 7 bases agree with TRBD1. V was clipped by 3 bases and J by 3 bases; unmatched bases: 5. This CDR3 spans 14 amino acids. Germline V gene data show CDR1 as KGHSH and CDR2 as LQKENI. The CDR3 reads CASSPSGQSYEQYF. DNA of the CDR3: TGTGCCAGCTCACCTTCGGGACAGAGCTACGAGCAGTACTTC.

This clone was found once. The rearrangement uses TRBV29-1 and TRBJ1-4; 9 bases are a match to TRBD1. The CDR3 spans 14 residues. Germline CDR1 reads SQVTM; CDR2 reads ANQGSEA. V dropped 5 bases and J dropped 6; count of bases not matched to a gene: 7. This CDR3 reads CSVFGTGRDEKLFF. CDR3 in DNA: TGCAGCGTTTTCGGGACAGGGCGAGATGAAAAACTGTTTTTT.

The rearrangement joins TRBV7-2 to TRBJ2-5; 9 nucleotides align to TRBD2. TRBJ2-7 explains the end of the DNA better; the J call may be wrong. The CDR3 is 15 amino acids. Germline CDR1 reads SGHTA; CDR2 reads FQGNSA. For the CDR3, the DNA is TGTGCCAGCAGCTTAGTCCTAGCGGGGAAAAACGAGCAGTACTTC. Protein sequence: CASSLVLAGKNEQYF.

The chain combines TRBV25-1 with TRBJ1-3, with D hard to call. In germline, CDR1 is MGHDK, CDR2 SYGVNS. V was pared by 4 bases and J by 0 bases, with 10 bases between. The CDR3 totals 15 residues. The CDR3 protein is CASSAPGISGNTIYF. The CDR3 nucleotides read TGTGCCAGCAGTGCTCCCGGGATCTCTGGAAACACCATATATTTT.

V and J are TRBV9 and TRBJ1-3; 12 nucleotides match TRBD1. Germline CDR1 SGDLS, CDR2 YYNGEE. This CDR3 region has 15 residues. Trimming removed 4 bases from V and 8 bases from J; junction bases left unmatched: 7. CDR3 loop: CASSSGTGGLDTIYF. The CDR3 coding sequence is TGTGCCAGCAGCTCCGGGACAGGGGGCTTAGACACCATATATTTT.

The V call is TRBV6-6, the J call TRBJ1-2; 10 bases agree with TRBD1. This CDR3 has 14 residues. In germline, CDR1 is MNHNY, CDR2 SVGAGI (reference sequence). V was clipped by 5 bases and J by 8 bases; unmatched bases: 8. The CDR3 DNA follows: TGTGCCAGCAGTACCTGGACAGGGGGGCGAGGCTACACCTTC. This sequence encodes CASSTWTGGRGYTF.

The chain has TRBV5-6 and TRBJ1-1, with D possibly TRBD1 on 6 matching bases. Trimming took 4 bases from V and 3 from J, leaving 10 bases between them. The CDR3 contains 13 residues. Germline V gene sequence: CDR1 SGHDT, CDR2 YYEEEE. As DNA, the CDR3 is TGTGCCAGCAGCGGCAGGGGTTACACTGAAGCTTTCTTT. Translating gives CASSGRGYTEAFF.

The J gene is TRBJ2-7, the V gene TRBV5-4; 9 bases fit TRBD2. Germline assignment: CDR1 SGHNT and CDR2 YYREEE (reference sequence). The CDR3 is made up of 16 amino acids. V was clipped by 4 bases and J by 3 bases; unmatched bases: 11. CDR3 protein: CASSPGTSLSGYEQYF. In DNA form, the CDR3 reads TGTGCCAGCAGCCCCGGGACTAGCCTCTCGGGCTACGAGCAGTACTTC.

This chain joins TRBV19 and TRBJ2-1; the D gene is possibly TRBD2 (6 bases). Germline V lookup: CDR1 LNHDA, CDR2 SQIVND (reference sequence). The CDR3 runs 15 residues. With 5 bases removed from V and 3 bases from J, the gap between germline ends came to 14 bases. For the CDR3, the DNA is TGTGCCAGTAGTCCGCGCGGGGTTCACTACAATGAGCAGTTCTTC. Amino acids: CASSPRGVHYNEQFF.

The chain uses TRBV4-1 and TRBJ2-1; D is ambiguous. The CDR3 covers 15 residues. Trimming removed 0 bases at V and 10 bases at J, with 16 bases between. Germline CDR1 is MGHRA and CDR2 is YSYEKL. The CDR3 nucleotides are TGCGCCAGCAGCCAAGATTCACTCCCCCCCCGGGAGCAGTTCTTC. This translates into CASSQDSLPPREQFF.

The CDR3 protein is CASSKGIGTGPYEQYF. The CDR3 DNA reads as TGTGCCAGCAGCAAAGGAATAGGGACAGGCCCCTACGAGCAGTACTTC. This chain links TRBV21-1 with TRBJ2-7; the DNA was not compared with TRBD1, the D call given in the table. TRBV21-1 is shown as a pseudogene. The CDR3 has 16 amino acids.

The chain carries TRBV7-9 and TRBJ1-1, with a tentative D call TRBD1 (5 bases). Germline CDR1 reads SEHNR; CDR2 reads FQNEAQ (reference sequence). The CDR3 runs 13 residues. Between the trimmed V and J ends, which lost 5 bases and 5 bases, there was a span of 12 bases. The CDR3 nucleotides read TGTGCCAGCAGCCGTCAGGGTATGACTGAAGCTTTCTTT. Its protein product is CASSRQGMTEAFF.

The chain carries TRBV28 and TRBJ1-3, with no clear D. This CDR3 comprises 11 residues. V lost 10 bases, J lost 4 bases, and 8 bases lay in between. Germline-derived CDR1 and CDR2 are MDHEN and SYDVKM. The CDR3 sequence is CATLGGNTIYF. The CDR3 DNA reads TGTGCCACCCTAGGAGGAAACACCATATATTTT. The variable domain in full, with the rest retrieved from reference TRBV28 and TRBJ1-3, is DVKVTQSSRYLVKRTGEKVFLECVQDMDHENMFWYRQDPGLGLRLIYFSYDVKMKEKGDIPEGYSVSREKKERFSLILESASTNQTSMYLCATLGGNTIYFGEGSWLTVV.

V usage is TRBV9 and J usage is TRBJ1-3; D remains ambiguous. With 3 bases removed from V and 9 bases from J, the gap between germline ends came to 13 bases. CDR3 length equals 13 residues. Looked up from germline, CDR1 is SGDLS and CDR2 is YYNGEE. The CDR3 loop reads CASSALTEGTIYF. As DNA, the CDR3 is TGTGCCAGCAGCGCCCTCACCGAGGGCACCATATATTTT.

The V call is TRBV5-4, the J call TRBJ1-1; possibly TRBD1 for D (5 bases). Trimming removed 3 bases at V and 2 bases at J, with 11 bases between. This CDR3 has 14 residues. Germline CDR1 SGHNT, CDR2 YYREEE (reference sequence). The CDR3 sequence: CASSSRGGNTEAFF. The CDR3, as DNA: TGTGCCAGCAGCTCCCGGGGGGGTAACACTGAAGCTTTCTTT.

The J gene is TRBJ2-3, the V gene TRBV5-1; D perhaps matches TRBD1 (6 bases). V gave up 4 bases and J gave up 1 base, with 10 bases separating them. Germline assignment: CDR1 SGHRS and CDR2 YFSETQ. This CDR3 spans 14 amino acids. The DNA for the CDR3 is TGCGCCAGCAGCCCCCAGGGGCGCACAGATACGCAGTATTTT. Translation: CASSPQGRTDTQYF.

V and J are TRBV6-1 and TRBJ1-1; 8 bases match TRBD1. Trimming cost V 4 bases and J 4 bases; bases outside gene matches: 5. Per germline, CDR1 MNHNS and CDR2 SASEGT. The CDR3 sequence is 14 residues long. CDR3 loop: CASSADRGFTEAFF. For the CDR3, the DNA is TGTGCCAGCAGTGCCGACAGGGGATTCACTGAAGCTTTCTTT.

The CDR3 reads CASSRTRTGPDTQYF. CDR3 nucleotide sequence: TGTGCCAGCAGCCGAACCCGGACAGGCCCAGATACGCAGTATTTT. The V call is TRBV5-8, the J call TRBJ2-3; 7 nucleotides match TRBD1. Looked up from germline, CDR1 is SGHTS and CDR2 is YDEGEE. The CDR3 is 15 residues long. The V gene end was trimmed by 4 bases and the J gene end by 4 bases; junction bases not matched to a gene: 9.